The rows below give T cell receptor beta chains drawn from one sample of a study of OX40 agonist ivuxolimab in advanced cancers. Sequencing was performed with immunoSEQ multiplex PCR; in TCRdb, only in-frame clones are kept and a portion is missing. The data contain about 120,000 clones, around 93% of them singletons. Material: CD4+ or CD8+ T cells sorted from blood, obtained in a trial of the OX40 agonist ivuxolimab. These receptors were taken from an adult with an advanced solid tumor such as melanoma, head and neck, liver or kidney cancer. Each CDR3 is given without its conserved first and last residue. The order of the fields is J gene, V gene, clone size, CDR3 protein. Clone size appears in some rows only: once, few, many, or a class for an expanded clone.

TRBJ2-5,TRBV19,NA,ASRDRGQETQY
TRBJ2-3,TRBV6-5,NA,ASSSSGLPTQY
TRBJ2-3,TRBV6-5,once,ASREYSTDTQY
TRBJ2-5,TRBV7-9,NA,ASSPLFLPGETQY
TRBJ2-7,TRBV6-5,NA,ASSSPDRTFYEQY
TRBJ1-6,TRBV9,NA,ASSVEGAGNSPLH
TRBJ2-7,TRBV27,NA,ASRLWGQGAVEQY
TRBJ1-1,TRBV7-2,once,ASSLGGTANTEAF
TRBJ2-3,TRBV21-1,NA,ASSTRLTDTQY
TRBJ2-7,TRBV11-1,once,ASSLGGSAVYEQY
TRBJ2-1,TRBV5-1,NA,ASSLTDSYNEQF
TRBJ2-6,TRBV18,NA,ASSPPGGKGSQVPGANVLT
TRBJ1-1,TRBV18,NA,ASSPGRGTANTEAF
TRBJ2-2,TRBV5-1,NA,ASSLSGNTGELF
TRBJ2-5,TRBV6-1,NA,ASSEMGEGETQY
TRBJ2-5,TRBV4-2,NA,ASSQDHAGGREKTQY
TRBJ1-3,TRBV18,NA,ASSVAGNTIY
TRBJ2-7,TRBV19,NA,ASSIGWASGRNEQY
TRBJ2-2,TRBV27,NA,ASSITGLGRNTGELF
TRBJ1-1,TRBV10-3,NA,AIREVMNTEAF
TRBJ2-3,TRBV19,once,ASSTQSGRATDTQY
TRBJ2-3,TRBV7-2,NA,ASSSWSPTDTQY
TRBJ2-3,TRBV19,NA,ASSRSGATDTQY
TRBJ1-2,TRBV6-5,NA,ASSLWTAPGGYT
TRBJ1-1,TRBV6-5,once,ASSGPGSGAF
TRBJ2-7,TRBV11-2,NA,ASATSSGRMSQY
TRBJ2-3,TRBV7-8,NA,ASSLEPLGLAGGRTDTQY
TRBJ2-1,TRBV5-8,NA,ASNPGALGSEQF
TRBJ2-7,TRBV27,NA,ASSSRSSYEQY
TRBJ2-5,TRBV19,NA,ASSIDPSETQY
TRBJ2-4,TRBV7-2,NA,ASNPGLGGPNIQY
TRBJ1-1,TRBV28,NA,ASSLFGAPNTEAF
TRBJ2-2,TRBV5-6,NA,ASSLYSPNTGELF
TRBJ2-7,TRBV4-3,NA,ASSQDLLPSGSYEQY
TRBJ1-1,TRBV27,NA,ASSIRTANTEAF
TRBJ1-2,TRBV7-9,NA,ASSLQVYGRGYT
TRBJ2-7,TRBV7-8,NA,ASSVTGQAYEQY
TRBJ2-1,TRBV6-1,NA,ASSEGQGWTNEQF
TRBJ1-1,TRBV18,NA,ASRESTEAF
TRBJ2-1,TRBV28,NA,ASSLVRNEQF